Sequencing of this T cell receptor beta chain was carried out in a study of cytomegalovirus exposure and HLA in healthy donors. Findings of the study overall: Reportedly, HLA-A and HLA-B alleles of most subjects were accurately predicted from TCR beta. Later analysis identified a missense DCLRE1C variant that was linked to TCR beta V- and J-gene trimming. The Asian-associated ancestry cluster reportedly had fewer N-insertions than the 666-donor mean in a later analysis.

About this clone: What it binds is unknown.

Primers: 60 Vbeta forward and 13 Jbeta reverse. Assay: immunoSEQ multiplex PCR; the TCRdb copy retains only in-frame clones and omits some. The table records roughly 130,000 clones, about four fifths of them present only once. At collection, donors were nominally healthy, but unrecorded immune exposures were probable. The clonotype originates from a woman aged 40 to 50 in good health and CMV-seronegative. The material sequenced was PBMCs.

Here the CDR3 DNA reads TGCGCCAGCAGCGGGGACAACTCCTACGAGCAGTACTTC. It yields the protein CASSGDNSYEQYF. V gene TRBV5-1 combines with J gene TRBJ2-7, with D maybe TRBD1 (6 bases). The CDR3 spans 13 residues. Looked up from germline, CDR1 is SGHRS and CDR2 is YFSETQ. Between the trimmed V and J ends, which lost 4 bases and 0 bases, there was a span of 8 bases.